The present entry profiles one T cell receptor (beta chain) with its context. There are 14 residues in the CDR3. V gave up 5 bases and J gave up 2 bases; unmatched junction bases: 1. Looked up from germline, CDR1 is LNHDA and CDR2 is SQIVND (reference sequence). This specimen belongs to a study of OX40 agonist ivuxolimab in advanced cancers. Some clones are missing from TCRdb's copy, which holds only in-frame ones; the method was immunoSEQ multiplex PCR. The table lists about 100,000 clones, approximately 90% of them singletons. The TCR originated in an adult with an advanced solid tumor such as melanoma, head and neck, liver or kidney cancer. The chain uses TRBV19 and TRBJ2-1; 9 bases are shared with TRBD2. The material sequenced was CD4+ or CD8+ T cells sorted from blood, taken in a trial of the OX40 agonist ivuxolimab. CDR3 in DNA: TGTGCCAGTAGTTCTAGCGGGACCTACAATGAGCAGTTCTTC. This gives the protein CASSSSGTYNEQFF.